This is a list of T cell receptor beta chains from one sample in a study of blood T cell repertoires in COVID-19. Assay used: immunoSEQ multiplex PCR; TCRdb lists only in-frame clones, some missing. This table has 200,000 to 300,000 clones, roughly 77% appearing once. The sample was peripheral blood. These receptors originate from an elderly woman with acute or convalescent COVID-19. The CDR3 runs from the conserved cysteine through the conserved F or W. A D gene is named only where the DNA matches it firmly. Clone sizes are given selectively: once, few, many, or a class where the clone is expanded.

J: TRBJ1-1; size: -; V: TRBV30; D: -; CDR3: CAMTRVGGNTEAFF; DNA: TGTGCCATGACCCGTGTGGGAGGGAACACTGAAGCTTTCTTT
J: TRBJ1-1; size: -; V: TRBV25-1; D: TRBD1; CDR3: CASKGTGGGNTEAFF; DNA: TGTGCCAGCAAGGGGACAGGGGGCGGAAACACTGAAGCTTTCTTT
J: TRBJ1-6; size: -; V: TRBV14; D: -; CDR3: CASSPVTGGHSPLHF; DNA: TGTGCCAGCAGCCCCGTGACAGGAGGCCATTCACCCCTCCACTTT
J: TRBJ1-6; size: -; V: TRBV7-2; D: -; CDR3: CASSLQGGPNSPLHF; DNA: TGTGCCAGCAGCTTACAGGGAGGGCCTAATTCACCCCTCCACTTT
J: TRBJ2-7; size: -; V: TRBV6-5; D: -; CDR3: CASSPSTALSYEQYF; DNA: TGTGCCAGCAGTCCCTCGACAGCTCTAAGCTACGAGCAGTACTTC
J: TRBJ1-2; size: -; V: TRBV5-1; D: -; CDR3: CASSLGRDNYGYTF; DNA: TGCGCCAGCAGCTTGGGGCGGGACAACTATGGCTACACCTTC
J: TRBJ2-5; size: few; V: TRBV7-2; D: -; CDR3: CASSLSGGAGSETQYF; DNA: TGTGCCAGCAGCTTAAGTGGGGGGGCCGGTTCAGAGACCCAGTACTTC
J: TRBJ1-5; size: few; V: TRBV2; D: -; CDR3: CASSEGQGSNQPQHF; DNA: TGTGCCAGCAGTGAAGGGCAGGGGAGCAATCAGCCCCAGCATTTT
J: TRBJ2-2; size: once; V: TRBV9; D: TRBD2; CDR3: CASSPEERGYTGELFF; DNA: TGTGCCAGCAGCCCAGAGGAGCGGGGCTACACCGGGGAGCTGTTTTTT
J: TRBJ2-7; size: once; V: TRBV6-6; D: -; CDR3: CASSPPGARGHEQYF; DNA: TGTGCCAGCAGCCCCCCAGGGGCTCGAGGGCACGAGCAGTACTTC
J: TRBJ1-3; size: few; V: TRBV5-1; D: -; CDR3: CASSLQGAYGNTIYF; DNA: TGCGCCAGCAGCTTGCAAGGGGCCTACGGAAACACCATATATTTT
J: TRBJ2-1; size: -; V: TRBV21-1; D: -; CDR3: CASSEELAGIREQFF; DNA: TGTGCCAGCAGCGAAGAACTAGCGGGAATTCGTGAGCAGTTCTTC
J: TRBJ1-1; size: -; V: TRBV7-9; D: -; CDR3: CASSLAPREGTEAFF; DNA: TGTGCCAGCAGCTTGGCCCCCAGGGAGGGCACTGAAGCTTTCTTT
J: TRBJ2-3; size: -; V: TRBV19; D: TRBD2; CDR3: CASSIKASGNTDTQYF; DNA: TGTGCCAGTAGTATTAAGGCTAGCGGGAATACAGATACGCAGTATTTT
J: TRBJ2-6; size: -; V: TRBV19; D: TRBD2; CDR3: CASSMGRAGANVLTF; DNA: TGTGCCAGTAGTATGGGGAGGGCTGGGGCCAACGTCCTGACTTTC
J: TRBJ1-2; size: -; V: TRBV6-1; D: -; CDR3: CASSETAGVVAGYTF; DNA: TGTGCCAGCAGTGAAACAGCAGGGGTGGTGGCTGGCTACACCTTC
J: TRBJ2-3; size: -; V: TRBV10-1; D: TRBD2; CDR3: CASSAPGTSSDTQYF; DNA: TGCGCCAGCAGTGCCCCCGGGACTAGCAGCGATACGCAGTATTTT
J: TRBJ2-5; size: -; V: TRBV2; D: -; CDR3: CASSETFYREFQETQYF; DNA: TGTGCCAGCAGTGAAACTTTCTACAGAGAATTCCAAGAGACCCAGTACTTC
J: TRBJ1-2; size: -; V: TRBV6-5; D: -; CDR3: CASSQETGWVGGYTF; DNA: TGTGCCAGCAGTCAGGAGACAGGTTGGGTTGGCGGCTACACCTTC
J: TRBJ1-2; size: medium-sized; V: TRBV2; D: -; CDR3: CASSVRGNGYTF; DNA: TGTGCCAGCAGTGTAAGGGGAAATGGCTACACCTTC
J: TRBJ2-7; size: -; V: TRBV12-3/TRBV12-4; D: -; CDR3: CASPFYEQYF; DNA: TGTGCCAGCCCCTTCTACGAGCAGTACTTC
J: TRBJ1-5; size: -; V: TRBV20-1; D: -; CDR3: CSASGTVNSNQPQHF; DNA: TGCAGTGCTAGTGGTACAGTCAATAGCAATCAGCCCCAGCATTTT
J: TRBJ2-1; size: -; V: TRBV5-1; D: TRBD2; CDR3: CASSLEASGGVTYNEQFF; DNA: TGCGCCAGCAGCTTGGAGGCTAGCGGGGGGGTTACCTACAATGAGCAGTTCTTC
J: TRBJ1-1; size: -; V: TRBV2; D: TRBD1; CDR3: CASIRDRGWTEAFF; DNA: TGTGCCAGCATCCGGGACAGGGGGTGGACTGAAGCTTTCTTT
J: TRBJ2-3; size: -; V: TRBV10-2; D: -; CDR3: CASATPPRDTQYF; DNA: TGCGCCAGCGCTACCCCCCCGCGTGATACGCAGTATTTT
J: TRBJ1-2; size: -; V: TRBV6-2/TRBV6-3; D: TRBD1; CDR3: CASSITDRASSPGYTF; DNA: TGTGCCAGCAGTATCACGGACAGGGCTTCGTCGCCTGGCTACACCTTC
J: TRBJ2-3; size: -; V: TRBV27; D: TRBD2; CDR3: CASSSDPPTSGRSTDTQYF; DNA: TGTGCCAGCAGTTCCGACCCCCCCACAAGCGGGAGATCGACAGATACGCAGTATTTT
J: TRBJ1-5; size: -; V: TRBV5-5; D: -; CDR3: CASSLSGYQPQHF; DNA: TGTGCCAGCAGCTTGTCAGGGTATCAGCCCCAGCATTTT
J: TRBJ1-1; size: -; V: TRBV11-3; D: -; CDR3: CASSLLGGTEAFF; DNA: TGTGCCAGCAGCTTACTGGGGGGAACTGAAGCTTTCTTT
J: TRBJ1-1; size: -; V: TRBV6-6; D: -; CDR3: CASSYLVGEAFF; DNA: TGTGCCAGCAGTTACTTGGTCGGTGAAGCTTTCTTT
J: TRBJ2-3; size: -; V: TRBV5-5; D: TRBD2; CDR3: CASTLAGGRDTQYF; DNA: TGTGCCAGCACCTTAGCGGGGGGTAGGGATACGCAGTATTTT
J: TRBJ2-3; size: -; V: TRBV15; D: -; CDR3: CATSRDWETTSPDTQYF; DNA: TGTGCCACCAGCAGAGATTGGGAGACTACGTCTCCAGATACGCAGTATTTT
J: TRBJ2-5; size: -; V: TRBV5-1; D: -; CDR3: CASSLERLQETQYF; DNA: TGCGCCAGCAGCTTGGAGAGACTCCAAGAGACCCAGTACTTC
J: TRBJ2-7; size: -; V: TRBV3-1/TRBV3-2; D: -; CDR3: CASSQSTASYEQYF; DNA: TGTGCCAGCAGCCAAAGCACAGCCTCTTACGAGCAGTACTTC
J: TRBJ2-7; size: few; V: TRBV7-2; D: TRBD1; CDR3: CASSLEGTGLAEQYF; DNA: TGTGCCAGCAGCTTAGAGGGGACAGGGCTCGCCGAGCAGTACTTC
J: TRBJ2-3; size: once; V: TRBV6-1; D: TRBD2; CDR3: CASSEAAGGTDTQYF; DNA: TGTGCCAGCAGTGAAGCGGCGGGGGGCACAGATACGCAGTATTTT
J: TRBJ2-4; size: -; V: TRBV5-4; D: TRBD2; CDR3: CASSSRAGGPNIQYF; DNA: TGTGCCAGCAGCTCGAGGGCGGGAGGGCCCAACATTCAGTACTTC
J: TRBJ1-3; size: once; V: TRBV11-2; D: -; CDR3: CASSSTQGNTIYF; DNA: TGTGCCAGCAGCTCCACCCAGGGAAACACCATATATTTT
J: TRBJ1-5; size: once; V: TRBV19; D: -; CDR3: CASSNPRQANQPQHF; DNA: TGTGCCAGTAGTAATCCGAGACAGGCCAATCAGCCCCAGCATTTT
J: TRBJ1-5; size: -; V: TRBV6-2/TRBV6-3; D: -; CDR3: CASSYTGSKGNQPQHF; DNA: TGTGCCAGCAGTTATACAGGGAGTAAAGGGAATCAGCCCCAGCATTTT
J: TRBJ1-1; size: -; V: TRBV6-5; D: -; CDR3: CASSYRGQNTEAFF; DNA: TGTGCCAGCAGTTACCGAGGGCAGAACACTGAAGCTTTCTTT
J: TRBJ1-3; size: -; V: TRBV6-6; D: -; CDR3: CASSPGTYGNTIYF; DNA: TGTGCCAGCAGTCCCGGGACATATGGAAACACCATATATTTT
J: TRBJ2-3; size: -; V: TRBV19; D: TRBD1; CDR3: CASIGQGTDTQYF; DNA: TGTGCCAGTATAGGACAGGGCACAGATACGCAGTATTTT
J: TRBJ2-3; size: -; V: TRBV10-3; D: TRBD1; CDR3: CAALGQGALPSTDTQYF; DNA: TGTGCCGCCCTCGGACAGGGGGCCTTACCTAGCACAGATACGCAGTATTTT
J: TRBJ2-4; size: -; V: TRBV3-1/TRBV3-2; D: -; CDR3: CASSQGVSIAKNIQYF; DNA: TGTGCCAGCAGCCAAGGAGTCTCAATAGCCAAAAACATTCAGTACTTC
J: TRBJ2-7; size: -; V: TRBV2; D: TRBD2; CDR3: CASSSGRLYEQYF; DNA: TGTGCCAGCAGTAGCGGGAGGCTGTACGAGCAGTACTTC
J: TRBJ2-2; size: once; V: TRBV3-1/TRBV3-2; D: -; CDR3: CASSSLAPNTGELFF; DNA: TGTGCCAGCAGCTCGCTAGCCCCGAACACCGGGGAGCTGTTTTTT
J: TRBJ2-5; size: -; V: TRBV6-5; D: -; CDR3: CASTPTVLGTQYF; DNA: TGTGCCAGCACACCGACAGTTCTGGGGACCCAGTACTTC
J: TRBJ1-1; size: many; V: TRBV18; D: -; CDR3: CASSPLPGDTEAFF; DNA: TGTGCCAGCTCACCGCTTCCGGGAGATACTGAAGCTTTCTTT
J: TRBJ1-1; size: -; V: TRBV5-3; D: -; CDR3: CARSLVVHMNTEAFF; DNA: TGTGCCAGAAGCTTGGTGGTGCACATGAACACTGAAGCTTTCTTT